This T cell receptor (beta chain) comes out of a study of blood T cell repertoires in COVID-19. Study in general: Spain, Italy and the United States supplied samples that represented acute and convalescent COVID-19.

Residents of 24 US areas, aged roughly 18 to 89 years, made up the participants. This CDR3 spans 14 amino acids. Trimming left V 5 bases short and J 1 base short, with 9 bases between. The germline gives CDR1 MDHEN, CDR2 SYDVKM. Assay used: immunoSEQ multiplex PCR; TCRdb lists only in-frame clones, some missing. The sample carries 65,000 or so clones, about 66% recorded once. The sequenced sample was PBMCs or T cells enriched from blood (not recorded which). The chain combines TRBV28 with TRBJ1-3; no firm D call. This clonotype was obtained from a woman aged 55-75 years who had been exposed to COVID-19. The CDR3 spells CASSPGRSGNTIYF. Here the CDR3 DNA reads TGTGCCAGCAGTCCCGGTCGATCTGGAAACACCATATATTTT. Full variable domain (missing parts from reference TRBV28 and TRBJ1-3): DVKVTQSSRYLVKRTGEKVFLECVQDMDHENMFWYRQDPGLGLRLIYFSYDVKMKEKGDIPEGYSVSREKKERFSLILESASTNQTSMYLCASSPGRSGNTIYFGEGSWLTVV.